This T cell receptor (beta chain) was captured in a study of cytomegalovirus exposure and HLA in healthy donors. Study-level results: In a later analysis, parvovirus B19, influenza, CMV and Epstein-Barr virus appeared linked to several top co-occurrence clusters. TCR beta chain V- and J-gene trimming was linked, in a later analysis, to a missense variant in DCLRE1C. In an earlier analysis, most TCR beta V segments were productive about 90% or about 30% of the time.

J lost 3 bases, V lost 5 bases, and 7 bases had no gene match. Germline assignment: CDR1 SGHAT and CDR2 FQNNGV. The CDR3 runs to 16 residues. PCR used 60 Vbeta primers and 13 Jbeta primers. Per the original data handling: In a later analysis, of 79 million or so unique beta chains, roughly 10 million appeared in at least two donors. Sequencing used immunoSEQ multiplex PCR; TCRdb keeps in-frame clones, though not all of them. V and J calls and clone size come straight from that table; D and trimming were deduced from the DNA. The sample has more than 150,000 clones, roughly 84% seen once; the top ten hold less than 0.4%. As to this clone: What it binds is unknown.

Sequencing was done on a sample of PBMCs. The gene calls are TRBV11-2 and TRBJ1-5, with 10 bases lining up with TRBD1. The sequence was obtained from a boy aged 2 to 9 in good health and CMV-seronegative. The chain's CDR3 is CASSPGQGVYNQPQHF. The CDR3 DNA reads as TGTGCCAGCAGCCCAGGACAGGGGGTTTACAATCAGCCCCAGCATTTT.